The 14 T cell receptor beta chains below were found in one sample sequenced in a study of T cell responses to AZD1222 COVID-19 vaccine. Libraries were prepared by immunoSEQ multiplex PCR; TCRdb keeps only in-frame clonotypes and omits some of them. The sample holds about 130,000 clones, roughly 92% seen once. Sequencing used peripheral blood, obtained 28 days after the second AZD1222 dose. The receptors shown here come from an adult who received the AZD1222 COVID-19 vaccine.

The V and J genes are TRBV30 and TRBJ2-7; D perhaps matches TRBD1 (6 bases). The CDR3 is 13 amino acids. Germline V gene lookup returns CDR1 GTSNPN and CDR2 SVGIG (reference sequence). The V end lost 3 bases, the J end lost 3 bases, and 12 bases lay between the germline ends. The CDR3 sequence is CAWSPQGFYEQYF. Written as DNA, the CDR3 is TGTGCCTGGAGCCCTCAGGGGTTCTACGAGCAGTACTTC.

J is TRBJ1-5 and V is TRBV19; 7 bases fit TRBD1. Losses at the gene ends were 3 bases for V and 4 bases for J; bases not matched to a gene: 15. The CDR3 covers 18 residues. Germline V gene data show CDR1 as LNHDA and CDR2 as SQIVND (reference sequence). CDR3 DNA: TGTGCCAGTAGTATCACAGGGGCTGTGACCAAGGCTAATCAGCCCCAGCATTTT. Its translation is CASSITGAVTKANQPQHF.

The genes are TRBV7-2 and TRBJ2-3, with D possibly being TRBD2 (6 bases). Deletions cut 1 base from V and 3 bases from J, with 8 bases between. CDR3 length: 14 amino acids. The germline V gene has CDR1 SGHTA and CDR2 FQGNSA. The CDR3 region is CASSLVGRTDTQYF. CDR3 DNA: TGTGCCAGCAGCTTAGTGGGGAGGACAGATACGCAGTATTTT.

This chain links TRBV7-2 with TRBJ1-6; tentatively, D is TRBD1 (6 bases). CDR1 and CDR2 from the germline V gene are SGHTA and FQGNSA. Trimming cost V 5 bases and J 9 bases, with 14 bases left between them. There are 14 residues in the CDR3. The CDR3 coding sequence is TGTGCCAGCAGCGCAAGGGGGTTTAGTTCACCCCTCCACTTT. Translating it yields CASSARGFSSPLHF.

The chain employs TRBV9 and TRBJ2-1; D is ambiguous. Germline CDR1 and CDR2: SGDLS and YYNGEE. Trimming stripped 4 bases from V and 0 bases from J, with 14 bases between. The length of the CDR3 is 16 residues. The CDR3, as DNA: TGTGCCAGCAGCCCCCGCGGAGACCTCTCCTACAATGAGCAGTTCTTC. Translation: CASSPRGDLSYNEQFF. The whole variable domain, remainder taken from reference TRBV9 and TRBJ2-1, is DSGVTQTPKHLITATGQRVTLRCSPRSGDLSVYWYQQSLDQGLQFLIQYYNGEERAKGNILERFSAQQFPDLHSELNLSSLELGDSALYFCASSPRGDLSYNEQFFGPGTRLTVL.

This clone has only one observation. The CDR3 spells CASSLAGLLEQYF. DNA for the CDR3: TGTGCCAGCAGCTTAGCGGGACTTCTCGAGCAGTACTTC. This chain links TRBV7-2 with TRBJ2-7, with D tentatively TRBD2 (6 bases). Germline loops: CDR1 SGHTA, CDR2 FQGNSA. The CDR3 contains 13 residues. The V and J ends lost 0 bases and 6 bases respectively, with 9 bases between them. The variable domain in full, completed from reference TRBV7-2 and TRBJ2-7, reads GAGVSQSPSNKVTEKGKDVELRCDPISGHTALYWYRQSLGQGLEFLIYFQGNSAPDKSGLPSDRFSAERTGGSVSTLTIQRTQQEDSAVYLCASSLAGLLEQYFGPGTRLTVT.

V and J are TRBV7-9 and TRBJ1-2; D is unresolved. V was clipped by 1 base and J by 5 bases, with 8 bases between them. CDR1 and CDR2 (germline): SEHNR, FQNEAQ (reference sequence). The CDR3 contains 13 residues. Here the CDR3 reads CASSLGTAYGYTF. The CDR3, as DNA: TGTGCCAGCAGCTTAGGGACGGCTTATGGCTACACCTTC.

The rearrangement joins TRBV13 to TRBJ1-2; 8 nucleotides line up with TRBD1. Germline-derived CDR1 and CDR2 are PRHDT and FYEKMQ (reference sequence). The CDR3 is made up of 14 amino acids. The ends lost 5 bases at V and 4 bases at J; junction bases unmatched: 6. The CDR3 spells CASSRTGPTYGYTF. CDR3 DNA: TGTGCCAGCAGCCGGACAGGGCCGACCTATGGCTACACCTTC.

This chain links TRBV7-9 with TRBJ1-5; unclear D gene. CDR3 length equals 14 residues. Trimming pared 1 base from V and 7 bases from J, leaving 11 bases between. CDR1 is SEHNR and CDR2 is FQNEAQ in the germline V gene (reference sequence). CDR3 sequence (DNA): TGTGCCAGCAGCTTAGAGGAGGGCAGGCAGCCCCAGCATTTT. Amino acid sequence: CASSLEEGRQPQHF.

In nucleotides, the CDR3 is TGCGCCAGACGGGCAGTCAATTCACCCCTCCACTTT. This codes for CARRAVNSPLHF. The chain combines TRBV23-1 with TRBJ1-6; D is undetermined. TRBV23-1 is an ORF for which the function is uncertain. This CDR3 comprises 12 residues. V was trimmed by 9 bases and J by 7 bases, leaving 10 bases between them.

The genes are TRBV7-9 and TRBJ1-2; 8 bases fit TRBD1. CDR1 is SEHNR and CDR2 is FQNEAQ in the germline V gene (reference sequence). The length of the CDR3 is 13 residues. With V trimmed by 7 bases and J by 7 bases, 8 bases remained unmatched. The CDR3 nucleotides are TGTGCCAGCACCAGGGGGCGAGGAGCTGGCTACACCTTC. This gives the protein CASTRGRGAGYTF.

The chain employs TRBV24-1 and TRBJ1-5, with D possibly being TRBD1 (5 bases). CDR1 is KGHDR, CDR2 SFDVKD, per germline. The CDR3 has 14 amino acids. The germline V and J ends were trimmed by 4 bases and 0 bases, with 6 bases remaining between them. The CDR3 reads CATSDGGSNQPQHF. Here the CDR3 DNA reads TGTGCCACCAGTGACGGGGGTAGCAATCAGCCCCAGCATTTT.

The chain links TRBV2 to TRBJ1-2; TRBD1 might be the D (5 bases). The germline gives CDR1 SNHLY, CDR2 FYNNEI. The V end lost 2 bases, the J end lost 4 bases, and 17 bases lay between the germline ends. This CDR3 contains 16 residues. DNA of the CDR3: TGTGCCAGCAGTGAATTGGGGCAGATTCAGCGCTATGGCTACACCTTC. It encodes CASSELGQIQRYGYTF.

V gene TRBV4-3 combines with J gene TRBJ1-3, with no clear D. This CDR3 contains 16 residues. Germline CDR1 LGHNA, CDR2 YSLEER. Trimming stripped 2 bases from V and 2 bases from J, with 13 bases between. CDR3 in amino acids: CASSQKQTAAGNTIYF. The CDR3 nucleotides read TGCGCCAGCAGCCAAAAACAGACTGCTGCTGGAAACACCATATATTTT.